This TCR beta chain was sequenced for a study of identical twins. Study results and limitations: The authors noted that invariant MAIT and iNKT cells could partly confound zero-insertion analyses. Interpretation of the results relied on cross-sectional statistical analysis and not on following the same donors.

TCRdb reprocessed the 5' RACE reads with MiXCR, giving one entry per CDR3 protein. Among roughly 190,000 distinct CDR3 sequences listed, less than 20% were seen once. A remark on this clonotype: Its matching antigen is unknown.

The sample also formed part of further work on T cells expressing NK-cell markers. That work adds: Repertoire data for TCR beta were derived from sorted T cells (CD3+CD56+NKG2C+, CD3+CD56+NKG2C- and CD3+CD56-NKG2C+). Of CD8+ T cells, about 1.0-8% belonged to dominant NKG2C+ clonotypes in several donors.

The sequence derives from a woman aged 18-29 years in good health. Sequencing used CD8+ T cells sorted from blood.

As DNA, the CDR3 is TGTGCCAGTAGTATAGGGACAGGCATCAATGAGCAGTTCTTC. This gives the protein CASSIGTGINEQFF. J is TRBJ2-1 and V is TRBV19; 7 positions match TRBD1. V lost 1 base and J lost 6; bases outside the gene matches: 3. This CDR3 is 14 amino acids long. Germline CDR1 LNHDA, CDR2 SQIVND (reference sequence).